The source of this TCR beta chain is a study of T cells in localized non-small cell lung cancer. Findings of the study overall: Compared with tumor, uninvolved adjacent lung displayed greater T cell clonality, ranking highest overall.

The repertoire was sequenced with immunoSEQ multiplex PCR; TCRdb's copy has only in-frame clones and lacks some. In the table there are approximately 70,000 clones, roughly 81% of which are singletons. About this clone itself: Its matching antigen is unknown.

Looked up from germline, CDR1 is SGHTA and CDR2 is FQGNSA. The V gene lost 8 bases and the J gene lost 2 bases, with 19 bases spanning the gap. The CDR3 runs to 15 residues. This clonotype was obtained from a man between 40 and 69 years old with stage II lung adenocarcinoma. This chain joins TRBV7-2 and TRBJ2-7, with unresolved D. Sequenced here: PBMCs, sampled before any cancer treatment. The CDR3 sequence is CASCPRSALTYEQYF. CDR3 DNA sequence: TGTGCCAGCTGTCCCAGGAGCGCGCTAACCTACGAGCAGTACTTC.